The 5 T cell receptor beta chains presented below share a single source sample, sequenced in a study of cytomegalovirus exposure and HLA in healthy donors. PCR amplification relied on 60 Vbeta primers (plus 13 Jbeta primers). Clones were read by immunoSEQ multiplex PCR, and TCRdb kept only the in-frame ones, dropping some. The table shows over 130,000 clones, with about 80% occurring only once. Sample: PBMCs. The source of these receptors is a man aged 35 to 55 in good health and CMV-seronegative.

The V and J genes are TRBV7-3 and TRBJ2-3; D is undetermined. V lost 5 bases and J lost 3, with 12 bases in between. The CDR3 is made up of 14 amino acids. Germline CDR1 SGHTA, CDR2 FQGTGA. The CDR3 is CASSATSNTDTQYF. In nucleotides, the CDR3 is TGTGCCAGCAGCGCCACCTCTAATACAGATACGCAGTATTTT.

About this clone itself: Sequence at one end of the junction differs from germline and may be a read error. The rearrangement links TRBV7-9 to TRBJ2-7; no definite D call. The CDR3 runs 12 residues. Germline CDR1 and CDR2: SEHNR and FQNEAQ (reference sequence). CDR3 residues: CASSTNYAAANF. The CDR3 DNA reads TGTGCCAGCAGCACCAACTACGCGGCAGCGAACTTC.

The V and J genes are TRBV27 and TRBJ2-1; D is ambiguous. Trimming cost V 7 bases and J 15 bases, with 13 bases left between them. The germline CDR1 and CDR2 sequences are MNHEY and SMNVEV (reference sequence). This CDR3 spans 10 amino acids. CDR3 region: CASTYPTRFF. For the CDR3, the DNA is TGTGCCAGCACCTACCCGACTCGGTTCTTC.

The chain combines TRBV9 with TRBJ2-2; 10 bases agree with TRBD1. This CDR3 is built from 16 residues. J lost 1 base, V lost 3 bases, and 3 bases had no gene match. Germline CDR1 SGDLS, CDR2 YYNGEE. The CDR3 region has the DNA TGTGCCAGCAGCGCGCGGACAGGGGGGAACACCGGGGAGCTGTTTTTT. Amino acids: CASSARTGGNTGELFF.

This clone was seen only a few times. The rearrangement links TRBV4-1 to TRBJ2-1, with 10 positions matching TRBD2. The germline gives CDR1 MGHRA, CDR2 YSYEKL. The CDR3 has 19 amino acids. The V segment lost 0 bases and the J segment 4 bases; nucleotides outside the gene matches: 12. CDR3 nucleotides: TGCGCCAGCAGCCAAGATGGAGCGGGAGGGCTAGTGGGGTACAATGAGCAGTTCTTC. This sequence encodes CASSQDGAGGLVGYNEQFF.